What follows are 28 T cell receptor beta chains derived from one specimen sequenced in a study of beta chain features in type 1 diabetes. As every portion of the isolated RNA was reverse transcribed, the sequencing read expressed TCRB transcripts. Method: immunoSEQ multiplex PCR; TCRdb's copy keeps in-frame clones and lacks some. The sample lists tens of thousands of clones, about 51% occurring once. Sequencing was done on a sample of Tregs from blood. All receptors derive from a woman under 30 in good health.

This clone is medium-sized (0.01 to 0.1%) within its sample. The V gene is TRBV10-3, the J gene TRBJ2-7; a possible D gene is TRBD2 (6 bases). This CDR3 is 16 amino acids long. Germline assignment: CDR1 ENHRY and CDR2 SYGVKD. The germline V and J ends were trimmed by 0 bases and 0 bases, with 12 bases remaining between them. The CDR3 here is CAISESGQGGSYEQYF. Here the CDR3 DNA reads TGTGCCATCAGTGAGTCTGGTCAGGGAGGCTCCTACGAGCAGTACTTC.

The chain uses TRBV7-2 and TRBJ2-1, with a possible D match to TRBD1 (6 bases). The germline V gene encodes CDR1 SGHTA and CDR2 FQGNSA. Trimming removed 4 bases at V and 5 bases at J, with 18 bases between. The CDR3 is 16 residues long. The CDR3 nucleotides are TGTGCCAGCAGCTATAAGGCTCCGGGACACCACAATGAGCAGTTCTTC. As protein: CASSYKAPGHHNEQFF.

This chain links TRBV29-1 with TRBJ2-7, with D hard to call. Germline CDR1 and CDR2: SQVTM and ANQGSEA. V was clipped by 0 bases and J by 1 base, with 4 bases between them. The CDR3 covers 12 residues. DNA for the CDR3: TGCAGCGTTGAAGATCATTCCTACGAGCAGTACTTC. Translating it yields CSVEDHSYEQYF.

The chain uses TRBV6-5 and TRBJ2-7; D might be TRBD1 (5 bases). There are 14 residues in the CDR3. Looked up from germline, CDR1 is MNHEY and CDR2 is SVGAGI. The V and J ends lost 5 bases and 1 base respectively, with 12 bases between them. The DNA of the CDR3 is TGTGCCAGCAGTAGGGGCGGTCTTTCCTACGAGCAGTACTTC. Protein sequence: CASSRGGLSYEQYF.

This clone was counted between two and nine times. This CDR3 is CASSLVGGRAITGELFF. The DNA of the CDR3 is TGTGCCAGCAGCTTAGTTGGTGGGAGGGCGATCACCGGGGAGCTGTTTTTT. V is TRBV7-2 and J is TRBJ2-2, with TRBD2 matching over 7 bases. J gave up 4 bases and V 1 base, and 9 bases lay outside the gene matches. The CDR3 sequence is 17 residues long. Germline loops: CDR1 SGHTA, CDR2 FQGNSA.

The chain employs TRBV28 and TRBJ2-5; 8 bases map to TRBD2. From germline, CDR1 is MDHEN and CDR2 SYDVKM. Unmatched junction bases numbered 11, after V lost 1 base and J lost 1 base. This CDR3 spans 18 amino acids. Written as DNA, the CDR3 is TGTGCCAGCAGTTTATCGGGGTTAGCGGGACCTTCCCAAGAGACCCAGTACTTC. Translated: CASSLSGLAGPSQETQYF. The complete variable domain, with remaining parts taken from reference TRBV28 and TRBJ2-5, reads DVKVTQSSRYLVKRTGEKVFLECVQDMDHENMFWYRQDPGLGLRLIYFSYDVKMKEKGDIPEGYSVSREKKERFSLILESASTNQTSMYLCASSLSGLAGPSQETQYFGPGTRLLVL.

This clone was seen more than once but under ten times. The chain recombines TRBV9 with TRBJ2-7, with D maybe TRBD2 (6 bases). With 10 bases removed from V and 5 bases from J, the gap between germline ends came to 13 bases. The CDR3 is made up of 11 amino acids. The germline gives CDR1 SGDLS, CDR2 YYNGEE. The DNA for the CDR3 is TGTGCCCGCCCGACGGGAGACGAGCAGTACTTC. Protein product: CARPTGDEQYF.

The rearrangement joins TRBV7-9 to TRBJ1-2; unclear D gene. The CDR3 sequence is 13 residues long. V lost 1 base, J lost 3 bases, and 6 bases lay in between. Per the germline V gene, CDR1 is SEHNR and CDR2 is FQNEAQ (reference sequence). In DNA, the CDR3 is TGTGCCAGCAGCTTAGGGGCAGACTATGGCTACACCTTC. Protein sequence: CASSLGADYGYTF.

A few counts support this clone. The rearrangement joins TRBV7-3 to TRBJ2-1, with a tentative D call TRBD2 (5 bases). Germline-derived CDR1 and CDR2 are SGHTA and FQGTGA. CDR3 size: 16 residues. Trimming removed 5 bases at V and 4 bases at J, with 18 bases between. The CDR3 bases are TGTGCCAGCAGCCCACGGGGAATACTCCTATACAATGAGCAGTTCTTC. It is translated as CASSPRGILLYNEQFF.

V usage is TRBV29-1 and J usage is TRBJ2-2, with 8 bases fitting TRBD1. The trim removed 3 bases at V and 4 bases at J, leaving 1 base unmatched. CDR1 and CDR2 from the germline V gene are SQVTM and ANQGSEA. The CDR3 spans 13 residues. CDR3 sequence reads: CSVDQGATGELFF. In nucleotides, the CDR3 is TGCAGCGTTGACCAGGGGGCCACCGGGGAGCTGTTTTTT.

The rearrangement uses TRBV25-1 and TRBJ2-3, with TRBD1 as a possible D gene (5 bases). Trimming shortened V by 3 bases and J by 7 bases, and 11 bases separated the two germline ends. The CDR3 is made up of 13 amino acids. Germline V CDR1 and CDR2: MGHDK, SYGVNS. CDR3 in DNA: TGTGCCAGCAGTGAGGGGCCAGGGAATACGCAGTATTTT. Residues: CASSEGPGNTQYF.

This clone was seen only a few times. V is TRBV28 and J is TRBJ2-7; tentatively, D is TRBD1 (6 bases). This CDR3 has 14 residues. Trimming removed 4 bases at V and 4 bases at J, with 14 bases between. The V gene's germline CDR1 is MDHEN and CDR2 SYDVKM. The DNA for the CDR3 is TGTGCCAGCAGTTCCGGACAGAGGAGGTACGAGCAGTACTTC. It encodes CASSSGQRRYEQYF.

This clone was seen more than once but under ten times. The chain is built from TRBV6-5 and TRBJ1-2; 9 bases are shared with TRBD1. Germline V gene lookup returns CDR1 MNHEY and CDR2 SVGAGI. The V gene end was trimmed by 4 bases and the J gene end by 6 bases; junction bases not matched to a gene: 3. CDR3 length equals 13 residues. CDR3 in amino acids: CASSSRTGDGYTF. The CDR3 nucleotides read TGTGCCAGCAGTTCACGGACAGGGGATGGCTACACCTTC.

This chain connects TRBV27 to TRBJ1-4, with D possibly matching TRBD1 (6 bases). Germline values: CDR1 MNHEY, CDR2 SMNVEV (reference sequence). There are 15 residues in the CDR3. With 5 bases removed from V and 7 bases from J, the gap between germline ends came to 17 bases. CDR3 nucleotides: TGTGCCAGCAGTAGTACGAGGGGGAATCGTGAAAAACTGTTTTTT. Residues: CASSSTRGNREKLFF.

This clone was recorded a few times. The chain joins TRBV7-9 to TRBJ2-5; 7 bases agree with TRBD1. The CDR3 sequence is 15 residues long. Germline CDR1 is SEHNR and CDR2 is FQNEAQ (reference sequence). V shed 3 bases and J 3 bases; nucleotides not matched to a gene: 7. CDR3 in DNA: TGTGCCAGCAGCTTGTCGGGACAGCTCAAAGAGACCCAGTACTTC. As protein: CASSLSGQLKETQYF.

The chain has TRBV7-3 and TRBJ2-2, with 10 bases lining up with TRBD1. There are 17 residues in the CDR3. Losses at the gene ends were 7 bases for V and 4 bases for J; bases not matched to a gene: 12. Per the germline V gene, CDR1 is SGHTA and CDR2 is FQGTGA. CDR3 residues: CASKHDGQGVGTGELFF. The CDR3 DNA is TGTGCCAGCAAACATGATGGACAGGGGGTGGGCACCGGGGAGCTGTTTTTT.

The chain joins TRBV5-1 to TRBJ2-5; 10 positions match TRBD1. V lost 4 bases and J lost 7; bases outside the gene matches: 13. CDR3 length: 16 amino acids. Germline assignment: CDR1 SGHRS and CDR2 YFSETQ. CDR3 protein: CASSTRTGGTLGTQYF. DNA of the CDR3: TGCGCCAGCAGCACTCGGACAGGGGGGACTTTAGGGACCCAGTACTTC.

Comment on this clone: The DNA is omitted, as the CDR3 cannot be located on it reliably, and the CDR3 follows TCRdb's listing. This chain connects TRBV7-3 to TRBJ2-1; TRBD2, the table's D call, lacks a check against the DNA. Germline assignment: CDR1 SGHTA and CDR2 FQGTGA. The CDR3 length is 16 residues, termini included. This CDR3 reads CASSFGPGLLGDEQFF.

The chain employs TRBV29-1 and TRBJ2-3; 9 bases line up with TRBD1. Germline V CDR1 and CDR2: SQVTM, ANQGSEA. The CDR3 extends over 14 amino acids. V trimming: 4 bases; J trimming: 1 base; junction bases outside the gene matches: 3. CDR3 sequence reads: CSVVQGAGTDTQYF. The DNA for the CDR3 is TGCAGCGTTGTACAGGGGGCGGGCACAGATACGCAGTATTTT.

V usage is TRBV29-1 and J usage is TRBJ2-3; 8 bases map to TRBD1. CDR3 length equals 13 residues. The germline gives CDR1 SQVTM, CDR2 ANQGSEA. V lost 6 bases and J lost 4; bases outside the gene matches: 6. The CDR3 loop is CSVRQGRADTQYF. CDR3 DNA: TGCAGCGTCAGACAGGGGCGGGCAGATACGCAGTATTTT.

This clone was counted only a few times. The CDR3 region is CASSLGQGWDIQYF. The DNA for the CDR3 is TGCGCCAGCAGCCTGGGACAGGGATGGGACATTCAGTACTTC. The chain is built from TRBV4-1 and TRBJ2-4, with 9 bases fitting TRBD1. The CDR3 extends over 14 amino acids. CDR1 MGHRA and CDR2 YSYEKL come from the germline V gene. V trimming: 4 bases; J trimming: 8 bases; junction bases outside the gene matches: 6.

The chain employs TRBV10-3 and TRBJ2-7; a possible D gene is TRBD1 (6 bases). V dropped 4 bases and J dropped 6 bases, with 16 bases sitting between them. CDR1 and CDR2 (germline): ENHRY, SYGVKD. CDR3 length equals 14 residues. CDR3 sequence (DNA): TGTGCCATCAGTGTAGACAGGCCTCCCAGCGAGCAGTACTTC. Its protein product is CAISVDRPPSEQYF.

This clone came up a few times. V is TRBV7-9 and J is TRBJ1-4, with D maybe TRBD1 (6 bases). CDR1 SEHNR and CDR2 FQNEAQ come from the germline V gene (reference sequence). Trimming pared 2 bases from V and 4 bases from J, leaving 11 bases between. CDR3 length: 15 residues. The CDR3 here is CASSLQGLGNEKLFF. In nucleotides, the CDR3 is TGTGCCAGCAGCTTACAGGGGCTTGGTAATGAAAAACTGTTTTTT.

V is TRBV7-9 and J is TRBJ1-1, with D hard to call. The CDR3 is made up of 12 amino acids. V lost 1 base to trimming and J lost 7 bases, with 7 bases between them. Germline assignment: CDR1 SEHNR and CDR2 FQNEAQ (reference sequence). DNA for the CDR3: TGTGCCAGCAGCTTAGACCACTTTGAAGCTTTCTTT. This sequence encodes CASSLDHFEAFF.

The chain links TRBV9 to TRBJ2-2; D might be TRBD1 (6 bases). Germline V gene sequence: CDR1 SGDLS, CDR2 YYNGEE. Trimming stripped 0 bases from V and 4 bases from J, with 13 bases between. This CDR3 has 16 residues. As DNA, the CDR3 is TGTGCCAGCAGCGTAGGGGCAGGGGTGAGCACCGGGGAGCTGTTTTTT. As protein: CASSVGAGVSTGELFF.

This chain joins TRBV5-6 and TRBJ2-7; 7 nucleotides align to TRBD2. Germline CDR1 reads SGHDT; CDR2 reads YYEEEE. CDR3 length: 14 residues. J gave up 1 base and V 10 bases, and 11 bases lay outside the gene matches. The CDR3 region is CASRRSGESYEQYF. CDR3 DNA sequence: TGTGCCTCCCGGAGGAGCGGGGAGTCCTACGAGCAGTACTTC. The full variable domain, with the rest looked up from reference TRBV5-6 and TRBJ2-7, is DAGVTQSPTHLIKTRGQQVTLRCSPKSGHDTVSWYQQALGQGPQFIFQYYEEEERQRGNFPDRFSGHQFPNYSSELNVNALLLGDSALYLCASRRSGESYEQYFGPGTRLTVT.

The chain links TRBV7-2 to TRBJ1-4, with 7 nucleotides matching TRBD1. Germline values: CDR1 SGHTA, CDR2 FQGNSA. The CDR3 consists of 15 residues. V shed 5 bases and J 9 bases; nucleotides not matched to a gene: 12. The CDR3 nucleotides are TGTGCCAGCAGCCCCTACCCATTGACAGGGAAAAAACTGTTTTTT. The encoded protein is CASSPYPLTGKKLFF.

V gene TRBV13 combines with J gene TRBJ1-5; 7 bases line up with TRBD1. V was pared by 5 bases and J by 7 bases, with 14 bases of the junction left unmatched. This CDR3 comprises 16 residues. Per germline, CDR1 PRHDT and CDR2 FYEKMQ (reference sequence). The CDR3 region has the DNA TGTGCCAGCAGCCAAGGACAGGCAGGGGTTAGACAGCCCCAGCATTTT. The encoded protein is CASSQGQAGVRQPQHF. Using reference TRBV13 and TRBJ1-5 for the parts outside the CDR3, the full variable domain is AAGVIQSPRHLIKEKRETATLKCYPIPRHDTVYWYQQGPGQDPQFLISFYEKMQSDKGSIPDRFSAQQFSDYHSELNMSSLELGDSALYFCASSQGQAGVRQPQHFGDGTRLSIL.